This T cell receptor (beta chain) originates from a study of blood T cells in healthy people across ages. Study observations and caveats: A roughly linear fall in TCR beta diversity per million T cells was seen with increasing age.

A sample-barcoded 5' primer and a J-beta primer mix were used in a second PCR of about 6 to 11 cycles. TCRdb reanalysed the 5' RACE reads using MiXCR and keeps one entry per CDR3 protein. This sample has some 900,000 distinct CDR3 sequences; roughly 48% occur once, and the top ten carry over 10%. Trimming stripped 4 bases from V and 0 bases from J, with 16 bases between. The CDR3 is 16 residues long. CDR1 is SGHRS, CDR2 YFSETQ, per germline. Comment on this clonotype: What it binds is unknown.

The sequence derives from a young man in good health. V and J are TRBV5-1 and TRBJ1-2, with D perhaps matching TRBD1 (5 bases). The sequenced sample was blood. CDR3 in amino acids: CASSLSPGTTNYGYTF. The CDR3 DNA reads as TGCGCCAGCAGCCTATCCCCAGGGACTACTAACTATGGCTACACCTTC.